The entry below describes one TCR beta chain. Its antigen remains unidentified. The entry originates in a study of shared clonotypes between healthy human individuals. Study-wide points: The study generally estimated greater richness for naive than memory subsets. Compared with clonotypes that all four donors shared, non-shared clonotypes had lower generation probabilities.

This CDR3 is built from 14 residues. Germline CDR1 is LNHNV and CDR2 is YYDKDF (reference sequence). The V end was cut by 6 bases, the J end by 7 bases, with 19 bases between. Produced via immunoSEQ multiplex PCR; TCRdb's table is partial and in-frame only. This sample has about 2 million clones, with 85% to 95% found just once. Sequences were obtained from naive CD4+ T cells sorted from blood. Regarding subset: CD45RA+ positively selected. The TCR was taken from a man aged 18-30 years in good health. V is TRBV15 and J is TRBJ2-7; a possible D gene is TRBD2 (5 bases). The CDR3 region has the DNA TGTGCCACCAGTAAAATTATCGCATCGGGGGAGCAGTACTTC. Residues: CATSKIIASGEQYF. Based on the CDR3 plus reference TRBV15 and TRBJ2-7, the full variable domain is DAMVIQNPRYQVTQFGKPVTLSCSQTLNHNVMYWYQQKSSQAPKLLFHYYDKDFNNEADTPDNFQSRRPNTSFCFLDIRSPGLGDTAMYLCATSKIIASGEQYFGPGTRLTVT.